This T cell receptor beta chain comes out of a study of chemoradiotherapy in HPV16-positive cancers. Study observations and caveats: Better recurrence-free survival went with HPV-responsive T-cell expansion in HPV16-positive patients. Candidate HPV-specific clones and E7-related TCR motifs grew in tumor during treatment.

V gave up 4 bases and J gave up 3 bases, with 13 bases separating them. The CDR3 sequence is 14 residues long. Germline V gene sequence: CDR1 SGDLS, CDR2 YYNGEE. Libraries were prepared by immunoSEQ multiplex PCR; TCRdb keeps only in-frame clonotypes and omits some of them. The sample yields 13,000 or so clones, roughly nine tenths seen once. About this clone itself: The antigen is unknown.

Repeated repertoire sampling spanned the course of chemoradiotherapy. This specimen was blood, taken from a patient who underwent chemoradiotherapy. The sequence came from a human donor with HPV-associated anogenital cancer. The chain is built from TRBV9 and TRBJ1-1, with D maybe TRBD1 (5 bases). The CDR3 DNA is TGTGCCAGCAGCTCAGCCCCGGGGGACACTGAAGCTTTCTTT. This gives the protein CASSSAPGDTEAFF.